These T cell receptor beta chains were read from a single sample in a study of T cell changes during pregnancy in multiple sclerosis. The protocol was immunoSEQ multiplex PCR, while the TCRdb copy is restricted to in-frame clones and leaves out a portion. The sample lists several thousand clones, roughly 80% occurring once. The sample here was CD8+ T cells from peripheral blood mononuclear cells, taken in the second trimester of pregnancy. Source of these receptors: a female donor in good health, enrolled as a control in a pregnancy study. Each CDR3 is given with its conserved first and last residue. The D gene is left open where the match is weak. Expanded clones get a size class; other rows say once, few or many, or leave the size out.

V gene	J gene	D gene	clone size	CDR3 protein	CDR3 DNA
TRBV19	TRBJ1-1	TRBD1	few	CASSIVQGAEAFF	TGTGCCAGTAGTATTGTCCAGGGGGCTGAAGCTTTCTTT
TRBV9	TRBJ2-7	NA	NA	CASSVQGKDEQYF	TGTGCCAGCAGCGTCCAGGGGAAAGACGAGCAGTACTTC
TRBV10-2	TRBJ2-7	TRBD2	NA	CASSDLSGGSEQYF	TGCGCCAGCAGTGATCTTTCGGGGGGGAGCGAGCAGTACTTC
TRBV6-5	TRBJ2-1	NA	NA	CASSYGRSNEQFF	TGTGCCAGCAGTTACGGGAGGTCGAATGAGCAGTTCTTC
TRBV7-3	TRBJ2-1	TRBD1	NA	CASSYPSGTGGGNEQFF	TGTGCCAGCAGCTATCCATCCGGGACAGGGGGTGGCAATGAGCAGTTCTTC
TRBV6-4	TRBJ2-2	TRBD1	NA	CASSEGTGITGELFF	TGTGCCAGCAGTGAGGGGACAGGGATCACCGGGGAGCTGTTTTTT
TRBV2	TRBJ2-7	TRBD2	NA	CASRATWGGREQYF	TGTGCCAGCCGCGCAACCTGGGGGGGTCGGGAGCAGTACTTC
TRBV6-6	TRBJ1-4	TRBD1	NA	CASSYSDRPNEKLFF	TGTGCCAGCAGTTACTCGGACAGGCCTAATGAAAAACTGTTTTTT
TRBV5-1	TRBJ2-1	TRBD2	NA	CASSLGGLAVNEQFF	TGCGCCAGCAGCTTGGGGGGACTAGCGGTTAATGAGCAGTTCTTC
TRBV6-4	TRBJ1-2	TRBD1	few	CASSDGQGGDGYTF	TGTGCCAGCAGTGACGGACAGGGGGGGGATGGCTACACCTTC
TRBV19	TRBJ1-1	NA	NA	CASSGAWDTEAFF	TGTGCCAGTTCGGGAGCGTGGGACACTGAAGCTTTCTTT
TRBV13	TRBJ2-7	NA	NA	CASSSRQESSYEQYF	TGTGCCAGCAGTTCACGACAGGAAAGCTCCTACGAGCAGTACTTC
TRBV5-6	TRBJ1-3	TRBD1	NA	CASSLGQVSGNTIYF	TGTGCCAGCAGCCTCGGACAGGTCTCTGGAAACACCATATATTTT